The present entry profiles one T cell receptor (beta chain) with its context. In TCRdb, the RT-PCR reads were re-called with MiXCR into one record per CDR3 protein. Among 550,000 to 750,000 distinct CDR3 sequences, 12% to 15% were seen once, and the ten largest hold 3% to 4.5%. In germline, CDR1 is MNHEY, CDR2 SMNVEV (reference sequence). Trimming stripped 4 bases from V and 2 bases from J, with 10 bases between. This CDR3 spans 14 amino acids. The chain links TRBV27 to TRBJ2-3, with a tentative D call TRBD1 (6 bases). Sequencing used memory CD4+ T cells from blood. The sequence came from a female donor in good health, serving as a healthy control. The CDR3 loop is CASSSQGFTDTQYF. CDR3 in DNA: TGTGCCAGCAGTTCACAGGGATTCACAGATACGCAGTATTTT.